The rows below give T cell receptor beta chains drawn from one sample of a study of spatial heterogeneity in lung cancer. TCRdb analysed the 5' RACE reads with MiXCR anew, one entry per CDR3 protein. Here the sample spans 13,000 or so distinct CDR3 sequences, approximately 3.5% being singletons. The sample in question was PBMCs, obtained at surgery. Every receptor here comes from a male donor with early-stage non-small cell lung cancer. Each CDR3 is given with its conserved first and last residue. Fields, in order: D gene, V gene, clone size, J gene, CDR3 protein, CDR3 DNA. D genes are given only for firm matches. Clone size is not always given. Where it is, it says once, few, many or a class for expanded clones.

.	TRBV28	many	TRBJ2-7	CASMGRGEQYF	TGTGCCAGCATGGGCCGTGGTGAGCAGTACTTC
.	TRBV10-3	many	TRBJ2-3	CAISGGQRTDTQYF	TGTGCCATCAGTGGGGGCCAGCGCACAGATACGCAGTATTTT
.	TRBV6-5	.	TRBJ2-1	CASSWLGGVNEQFF	TGTGCCAGCAGCTGGCTAGGTGGGGTCAATGAGCAGTTCTTC
TRBD2	TRBV7-9	.	TRBJ2-7	CASRLAGEGEQYF	TGTGCCAGCAGGCTAGCGGGAGAGGGGGAGCAGTACTTC
TRBD2	TRBV7-2	many	TRBJ2-1	CASSFLMGLAFNEQFF	TGTGCCAGCAGCTTCTTAATGGGACTAGCATTCAATGAGCAGTTCTTC
.	TRBV6-5	many	TRBJ2-7	CASSYSSSYEQYF	TGTGCCAGCAGTTACTCGAGCTCCTACGAGCAGTACTTC
.	TRBV12-3/TRBV12-4	many	TRBJ1-6	CASGGTWEPLHF	TGTGCCAGCGGAGGGACCTGGGAACCCCTCCACTTT
TRBD1	TRBV28	many	TRBJ2-3	CASSNRDSYQPSTDTQYF	TGTGCCAGCAGTAACCGGGACAGCTATCAACCTAGCACAGATACGCAGTATTTT
.	TRBV20-1	many	TRBJ2-3	CSAGGGTDTQYF	TGCAGTGCCGGGGGAGGCACAGATACGCAGTATTTT
TRBD1	TRBV5-1	few	TRBJ1-1	CASSSQGDTEAFF	TGCGCCAGCAGCTCACAGGGGGACACTGAAGCTTTCTTT
.	TRBV25-1	many	TRBJ2-7	CASSLQGYEQYF	TGTGCCAGCAGTCTACAGGGCTACGAGCAGTACTTC
.	TRBV11-3	many	TRBJ2-1	CASSLDWSGPGKPHTMGEQFF	TGTGCCAGCAGCTTAGATTGGAGCGGTCCAGGGAAACCCCACACAATGGGTGAGCAGTTCTTC
.	TRBV14	many	TRBJ1-2	CASSQAGAGGYTF	TGTGCCAGCAGCCAAGCCGGGGCCGGGGGCTACACCTTC
TRBD1	TRBV28	many	TRBJ1-5	CASSQPAGTGSQPQHF	TGTGCCAGCAGCCAACCTGCCGGGACAGGGTCCCAGCCCCAGCATTTT
.	TRBV12-3/TRBV12-4	many	TRBJ2-4	CASSLPNRGVWGSKNIQYF	TGTGCCAGCAGTTTACCTAACCGGGGTGTGTGGGGGTCAAAAAACATTCAGTACTTC
.	TRBV5-1	many	TRBJ2-5	CASSLDGNQETQYF	TGCGCCAGCAGCTTGGATGGGAACCAAGAGACCCAGTACTTC
TRBD2	TRBV28	medium-sized	TRBJ2-2	CASIRSGTNTGELFF	TGTGCCAGCATCCGTAGCGGGACGAACACCGGGGAGCTGTTTTTT
.	TRBV4-1	many	TRBJ2-7	CASSPRTAGGSYEQYF	TGCGCCAGCAGCCCCCGGACAGCCGGCGGGAGCTACGAGCAGTACTTC
TRBD2	TRBV20-1	many	TRBJ2-4	CSASTSGRADIQYF	TGCAGTGCTAGCACTAGCGGGAGGGCTGACATTCAGTACTTC
.	TRBV7-9	many	TRBJ2-2	CASSLQTSTGELFF	TGTGCCAGCAGCTTACAAACCAGCACCGGGGAGCTGTTTTTT
.	TRBV28	many	TRBJ2-5	CASSSLGLEETQYF	TGTGCCAGCAGTTCTCTGGGATTGGAAGAGACCCAGTACTTC
TRBD2	TRBV28	many	TRBJ2-1	CASSPQTSARYNEQFF	TGTGCCAGCAGTCCCCAGACTAGCGCCAGATACAATGAGCAGTTCTTC
TRBD1	TRBV2	many	TRBJ1-5	CASRLQGDNQPQHF	TGTGCCAGCAGGCTCCAGGGGGACAATCAGCCCCAGCATTTT
.	TRBV4-3	many	TRBJ2-5	CASSQGGSQETQYF	TGCGCCAGCAGCCAAGGGGGCAGCCAAGAGACCCAGTACTTC
TRBD1	TRBV10-3	many	TRBJ2-7	CAISDGQGAAYEQYF	TGTGCCATCAGTGACGGACAGGGGGCGGCCTACGAGCAGTACTTC
.	TRBV2	many	TRBJ2-5	CASGAGETQYF	TGTGCCAGCGGGGCGGGGGAGACCCAGTACTTC
.	TRBV7-9	many	TRBJ2-6	CASSSRTSNSGANVLTF	TGTGCCAGCAGCTCAAGAACTAGCAACTCTGGGGCCAACGTCCTGACTTTC
.	TRBV27	many	TRBJ2-2	CAAQGWNTGELFF	TGTGCCGCGCAGGGGTGGAACACCGGGGAGCTGTTTTTT
.	TRBV20-1	many	TRBJ1-5	CSASGTAGTAYSNQPQHF	TGCAGTGCTAGTGGGACCGCCGGGACGGCATATAGCAATCAGCCCCAGCATTTT
TRBD2	TRBV12-3/TRBV12-4	many	TRBJ2-1	CASRSTSGRAGEQFF	TGTGCCAGCAGGTCGACTAGCGGGAGGGCCGGTGAGCAGTTCTTC
.	TRBV5-1	many	TRBJ2-5	CASSLSPGSKETQYF	TGCGCCAGCAGCTTATCCCCAGGGTCCAAAGAGACCCAGTACTTC
.	TRBV5-6	many	TRBJ2-1	CASSTTMGTYNEQFF	TGTGCCAGCAGCACTACGATGGGGACCTACAATGAGCAGTTCTTC
TRBD2	TRBV27	many	TRBJ2-5	CASSLRPTSGRAGRETQYF	TGTGCCAGCAGTTTAAGGCCCACTAGCGGGAGGGCCGGTCGGGAGACCCAGTACTTC
TRBD2	TRBV12-3/TRBV12-4	.	TRBJ2-3	CASSRLAGGLRTDTQYF	TGTGCCAGCAGCCGACTAGCGGGAGGGCTCAGGACAGATACGCAGTATTTT
.	TRBV4-3	few	TRBJ2-3	CASRFTTGTDTQYF	TGCGCCAGCAGATTTACAACAGGCACAGATACGCAGTATTTT
TRBD1	TRBV20-1	many	TRBJ1-3	CSAPDRSTGNTIYF	TGCAGTGCGCCGGACAGGTCGACTGGAAACACCATATATTTT
.	TRBV9	many	TRBJ2-3	CASSVAPGTDTQYF	TGTGCCAGCAGCGTAGCACCAGGCACAGATACGCAGTATTTT
.	TRBV3-1	many	TRBJ2-1	CASSPGGLSYNEQFF	TGTGCCAGCAGCCCCGGGGGCCTCTCCTACAATGAGCAGTTCTTC
.	TRBV6-5	many	TRBJ2-4	CASSLSSLSNIQYF	TGTGCCAGCAGTTTGTCTTCCCTAAGTAACATTCAGTACTTC
.	TRBV7-2	.	TRBJ1-2	CASSLVSGSNYGYTF	TGTGCCAGCAGCTTAGTGTCAGGTTCTAACTATGGCTACACCTTC
.	TRBV28	many	TRBJ2-3	CASSLYRGYGTDTQYF	TGTGCCAGCAGTTTATATCGGGGTTATGGCACAGATACGCAGTATTTT
TRBD2	TRBV20-1	many	TRBJ2-1	CSARPSPGTSGSIYSGAEQFF	TGCAGTGCTAGACCCTCTCCCGGGACTAGCGGGAGTATCTATTCCGGGGCTGAGCAGTTCTTC
.	TRBV7-2	medium-sized	TRBJ2-7	CASSFHGYEQYF	TGTGCCAGCAGCTTCCACGGGTACGAGCAGTACTTC
TRBD2	TRBV5-1	many	TRBJ2-7	CASSLDPGLAGEQYF	TGCGCCAGCAGCTTGGATCCCGGGCTAGCGGGAGAGCAGTACTTC
.	TRBV12-3/TRBV12-4	many	TRBJ2-5	CASSFEGMTRETQYF	TGTGCCAGCAGTTTTGAAGGGATGACACGAGAGACCCAGTACTTC
.	TRBV6-2/TRBV6-3	many	TRBJ2-3	CASTLRDTQYF	TGTGCCAGCACTCTCCGGGATACGCAGTATTTT
.	TRBV6-5	many	TRBJ2-7	CASNGQGYEQYF	TGTGCCAGCAACGGGCAGGGTTACGAGCAGTACTTC
TRBD1	TRBV29-1	many	TRBJ1-1	CSVETGRTEAFF	TGCAGCGTTGAGACAGGGAGAACTGAAGCTTTCTTT
TRBD2	TRBV24-1	many	TRBJ2-1	CATSDPLAGSSYNEQFF	TGTGCCACCAGTGATCCTCTAGCGGGTAGCTCCTACAATGAGCAGTTCTTC
.	TRBV10-3	many	TRBJ1-1	CAISEPGPGTEAFF	TGTGCCATCAGTGAGCCGGGGCCGGGCACTGAAGCTTTCTTT
TRBD2	TRBV3-1	many	TRBJ2-1	CASSLAGTNYNEQFF	TGTGCCAGCAGCCTCGCCGGGACTAACTACAATGAGCAGTTCTTC
.	TRBV7-8	many	TRBJ2-2	CASSGGRDTGELFF	TGTGCCAGCAGCGGGGGCCGGGACACCGGGGAGCTGTTTTTT
.	TRBV6-1	many	TRBJ1-2	CASTIRSGWHYGYTF	TGTGCCAGCACCATTAGGTCAGGGTGGCACTATGGCTACACCTTC
.	TRBV3-1	many	TRBJ2-7	CASSPGTAQYF	TGTGCCAGCAGCCCTGGGACCGCGCAGTACTTC
.	TRBV11-2	many	TRBJ2-7	CASSPTIYYEQYF	TGTGCCAGCAGCCCGACGATATACTACGAGCAGTACTTC
.	TRBV5-1	many	TRBJ2-1	CASSSDPRGWNEQFF	TGCGCCAGCAGCTCTGATCCCCGGGGATGGAATGAGCAGTTCTTC
.	TRBV12-3/TRBV12-4	many	TRBJ2-4	CASSWLAKNIQYF	TGTGCCAGCAGTTGGCTAGCCAAAAACATTCAGTACTTC